Each of the 20 T cell receptor beta chains below was sequenced from the same sample in a study of cytomegalovirus exposure and HLA in healthy donors. With 60 Vbeta and 13 Jbeta primers, the PCR was carried out. Sequenced by immunoSEQ multiplex PCR; TCRdb stores in-frame clones only, minus some. Here the sample spans 80,000 to 100,000 clones, more than 65% being singletons. Sequencing was done on a sample of PBMCs. Receptors originate from a woman aged 18 to 35 in good health and CMV-seropositive.

The genes are TRBV6-4 and TRBJ2-3; 7 bases map to TRBD2. J gave up 2 bases and V 4 bases, and 6 bases lay outside the gene matches. The CDR3 runs to 15 residues. Germline assignment: CDR1 MRHNA and CDR2 SNTAGT. CDR3 sequence: CASSVGGSPTDTQYF. The CDR3 DNA follows: TGTGCCAGCAGTGTGGGAGGGAGCCCCACAGATACGCAGTATTTT.

The CDR3 loop is CASPRQTDRGNGELFF. CDR3 DNA sequence: TGTGCCAGCCCACGCCAAACTGACAGGGGCAACGGGGAGCTGTTTTTT. The genes are TRBV2 and TRBJ2-2, with 8 bases lining up with TRBD1. The CDR3 is 16 amino acids. V lost 8 bases, J lost 7 bases, and 15 bases stayed unmatched. Germline V gives CDR1 SNHLY, CDR2 FYNNEI.

V and J are TRBV5-8 and TRBJ1-5; D is perhaps TRBD1 (5 bases). The CDR3 covers 15 residues. Trimming took 0 bases from V and 4 from J, leaving 11 bases between them. Germline V lookup: CDR1 SGHTS, CDR2 YDEGEE. CDR3 amino acids: CASSLETGGNQPQHF. In nucleotides, the CDR3 is TGTGCCAGCAGCTTGGAAACTGGGGGGAATCAGCCCCAGCATTTT.

The V gene is TRBV28, the J gene TRBJ1-1, with 7 bases aligning to TRBD1. This CDR3 has 13 residues. V lost 8 bases to trimming and J lost 3 bases; unmatched junction nucleotides: 6. Germline lookup yields CDR1 MDHEN and CDR2 SYDVKM. CDR3 protein: CASRGGGYTEAFF. In nucleotides, the CDR3 is TGTGCCAGCCGTGGAGGGGGCTACACTGAAGCTTTCTTT.

The chain links TRBV19 to TRBJ1-5; TRBD1 is a possible D gene (5 bases). V lost 8 bases, J lost 1 base, and 24 bases lay in between. The CDR3 is made up of 18 amino acids. Germline CDR1 reads LNHDA; CDR2 reads SQIVND (reference sequence). The CDR3 protein is CASSPGLRVIVSNQPQHF. DNA of the CDR3: TGTGCCAGTTCCCCGGGACTCAGGGTTATAGTAAGCAATCAGCCCCAGCATTTT.

This clone was picked up one time. The chain recombines TRBV11-2 with TRBJ2-1; weak D call: TRBD2 (6 bases). The CDR3 spans 16 residues. V was trimmed by 1 base and J by 9 bases, leaving 19 bases between them. Per the germline V gene, CDR1 is SGHAT and CDR2 is FQNNGV. The CDR3 spells CASSLGRGLPLVEQFF. The DNA of the CDR3 is TGTGCCAGCAGCTTAGGGAGGGGACTCCCCTTGGTTGAGCAGTTCTTC.

V usage is TRBV7-3 and J usage is TRBJ2-2; 9 bases are shared with TRBD2. V lost 1 base and J lost 3; bases outside the gene matches: 12. The CDR3 is 19 residues long. From germline, CDR1 is SGHTA and CDR2 FQGTGA. This CDR3 reads CASSLRAPSGGTYTGELFF. The DNA of the CDR3 is TGTGCCAGCAGCTTAAGGGCGCCAAGCGGGGGGACGTACACCGGGGAGCTGTTTTTT.

V gene TRBV19 combines with J gene TRBJ1-3; no firm D call. CDR1 and CDR2 (germline): LNHDA, SQIVND (reference sequence). The CDR3 covers 15 residues. Trimming pared 6 bases from V and 0 bases from J, leaving 12 bases between. The CDR3 region has the DNA TGTGCCAGTAGCTTCCCCACCGGCTCTGGAAACACCATATATTTT. It codes for CASSFPTGSGNTIYF.

This clone was counted only a few times. The chain uses TRBV7-2 and TRBJ1-5; tentatively, D is TRBD1 (5 bases). The V end was cut by 5 bases, the J end by 6 bases, with 17 bases between. The CDR3 sequence is 15 residues long. CDR1 SGHTA and CDR2 FQGNSA come from the germline V gene. CDR3 amino acids: CASSPGQGGFQPQHF. The CDR3 DNA follows: TGTGCCAGCAGCCCCGGGCAGGGAGGGTTTCAGCCCCAGCATTTT.

This rearrangement joins TRBV4-1 to TRBJ2-3; perhaps TRBD2 as D (7 bases). Germline-derived CDR1 and CDR2 are MGHRA and YSYEKL. V lost 3 bases to trimming and J lost 5 bases, with 18 bases between them. There are 16 residues in the CDR3. The CDR3 bases are TGCGCCAGCAGCCAGACGGGGGGCCCTGTTGAAGATACGCAGTATTTT. This sequence encodes CASSQTGGPVEDTQYF.

The chain has TRBV9 and TRBJ1-6, with TRBD1 as a possible D gene (5 bases). Trimming stripped 0 bases from V and 6 bases from J, with 10 bases between. The CDR3 is 15 amino acids. Germline V gene data show CDR1 as SGDLS and CDR2 as YYNGEE. Written as DNA, the CDR3 is TGTGCCAGCAGCGTAGGATTGGGGGGTAATTCACCCCTCCACTTT. Amino acids: CASSVGLGGNSPLHF.

The chain carries TRBV5-6 and TRBJ1-3, with D possibly being TRBD1 (6 bases). V dropped 6 bases and J dropped 2 bases, with 15 bases sitting between them. Looked up from germline, CDR1 is SGHDT and CDR2 is YYEEEE. CDR3 length: 15 amino acids. CDR3 sequence: CASNRKTGTGNTIYF. The CDR3 region has the DNA TGTGCCAGCAACCGTAAGACAGGCACTGGAAACACCATATATTTT. Full variable domain (missing parts from reference TRBV5-6 and TRBJ1-3): DAGVTQSPTHLIKTRGQQVTLRCSPKSGHDTVSWYQQALGQGPQFIFQYYEEEERQRGNFPDRFSGHQFPNYSSELNVNALLLGDSALYLCASNRKTGTGNTIYFGEGSWLTVV.

On this clone: Without the conserved terminal phenylalanine or tryptophan, this CDR3 likely stems from a read error. This chain uses TRBV28 with TRBJ2-7; 10 nucleotides align to TRBD1. This CDR3 is built from 15 residues. V shed 5 bases and J 5 bases; nucleotides not matched to a gene: 9. The germline CDR1 and CDR2 sequences are MDHEN and SYDVKM. CDR3: CASSPGTGDRHEQYL. The DNA for the CDR3 is TGTGCCAGCAGTCCGGGGACAGGGGATCGACACGAGCAGTACCTC.

This chain joins TRBV25-1 and TRBJ2-2, with D perhaps TRBD1 (6 bases). The V and J ends lost 6 bases and 6 bases respectively, with 11 bases between them. The CDR3 runs 13 residues. The germline V gene has CDR1 MGHDK and CDR2 SYGVNS. As DNA, the CDR3 is TGTGCCAGCAGACAGGGCGACGCCGGGGAGCTGTTTTTT. The encoded protein is CASRQGDAGELFF. The variable domain in full, completed from reference TRBV25-1 and TRBJ2-2, reads EADIYQTPRYLVIGTGKKITLECSQTMGHDKMYWYQQDPGMELHLIHYSYGVNSTEKGDLSSESTVSRIRTEHFPLTLESARPSHTSQYLCASRQGDAGELFFGEGSRLTVL.

The V gene is TRBV15, the J gene TRBJ2-3; weak D call: TRBD1 (6 bases). Trimming left V 5 bases short and J 1 base short, with 16 bases between. Germline-derived CDR1 and CDR2 are LNHNV and YYDKDF (reference sequence). The CDR3 sequence is 16 residues long. Written as DNA, the CDR3 is TGTGCCACCAGCTGGACAGTCGACGTCCGCACAGATACGCAGTATTTT. This gives the protein CATSWTVDVRTDTQYF.

This clone was observed a few times. V and J are TRBV7-2 and TRBJ2-3, with a tentative D call TRBD2 (5 bases). The CDR3 loop spans 14 amino acids. Trimming removed 2 bases from V and 2 bases from J, with 8 bases in between. CDR1 SGHTA and CDR2 FQGNSA come from the germline V gene. CDR3 protein: CASSLRLLTDTQYF. CDR3 DNA: TGTGCCAGCAGCTTACGACTACTCACAGATACGCAGTATTTT.

This clone was picked up one time. The gene calls are TRBV15 and TRBJ2-7; 9 bases align to TRBD1. CDR1 and CDR2 from the germline V gene are LNHNV and YYDKDF (reference sequence). Trimming removed 0 bases from V and 3 bases from J; junction bases left unmatched: 3. This CDR3 region has 15 residues. The DNA of the CDR3 is TGTGCCACCAGCAGAGACTCGGACAGGGGCTACGAGCAGTACTTC. Amino acids: CATSRDSDRGYEQYF.

The chain carries TRBV5-6 and TRBJ1-2; TRBD1 is a possible D gene (6 bases). The length of the CDR3 is 15 residues. The germline V gene has CDR1 SGHDT and CDR2 YYEEEE. V dropped 3 bases and J dropped 8 bases, with 20 bases sitting between them. CDR3 amino acids: CASSYRQAPRQGYTF. The CDR3 DNA is TGTGCCAGCAGCTATAGACAGGCTCCTCGTCAAGGCTACACCTTC.

Only a few counts were recorded for this clone. This chain joins TRBV10-1 and TRBJ1-2; 9 nucleotides line up with TRBD1. Trimming removed 11 bases from V and 3 bases from J; junction bases left unmatched: 19. Looked up from germline, CDR1 is WNHNN and CDR2 is SYGVQD (reference sequence). This CDR3 contains 17 residues. Here the CDR3 reads CAPSYRGQGIWDYGYTF. In DNA, the CDR3 is TGCGCCCCTTCCTACCGAGGACAGGGGATCTGGGACTATGGCTACACCTTC.

The rearrangement joins TRBV5-6 to TRBJ1-5, with D uncertain. CDR1 is SGHDT, CDR2 YYEEEE, per germline. The CDR3 loop spans 16 amino acids. With 0 bases removed from V and 0 bases from J, the gap between germline ends came to 10 bases. CDR3 residues: CASSLGQTYSNQPQHF. The CDR3 DNA reads as TGTGCCAGCAGCTTGGGGCAGACATATAGCAATCAGCCCCAGCATTTT.